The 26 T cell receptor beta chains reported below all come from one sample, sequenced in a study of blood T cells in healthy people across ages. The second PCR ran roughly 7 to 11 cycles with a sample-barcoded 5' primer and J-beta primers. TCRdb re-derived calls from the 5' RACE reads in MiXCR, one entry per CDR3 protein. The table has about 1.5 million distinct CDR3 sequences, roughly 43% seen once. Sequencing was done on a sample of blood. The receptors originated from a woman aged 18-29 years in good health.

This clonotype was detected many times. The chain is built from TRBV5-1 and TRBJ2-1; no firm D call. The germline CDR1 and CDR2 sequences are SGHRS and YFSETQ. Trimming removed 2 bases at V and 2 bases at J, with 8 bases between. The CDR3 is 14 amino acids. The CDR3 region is CASSFGETYNEQFF. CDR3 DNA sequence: TGCGCCAGCAGCTTTGGCGAGACCTACAATGAGCAGTTCTTC.

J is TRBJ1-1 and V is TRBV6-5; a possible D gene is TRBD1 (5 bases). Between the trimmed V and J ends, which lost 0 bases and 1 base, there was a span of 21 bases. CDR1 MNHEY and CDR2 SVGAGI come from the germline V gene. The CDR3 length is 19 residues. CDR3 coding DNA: TGTGCCAGCAGTTACTCGGACGGGGGGTTAGGGCGACCGAACACTGAAGCTTTCTTT. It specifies CASSYSDGGLGRPNTEAFF.

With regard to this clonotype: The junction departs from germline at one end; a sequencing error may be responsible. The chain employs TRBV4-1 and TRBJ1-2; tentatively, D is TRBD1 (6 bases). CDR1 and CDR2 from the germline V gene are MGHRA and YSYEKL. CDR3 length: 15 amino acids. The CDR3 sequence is CASSQQQGNSYGHTF. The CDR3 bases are TGCGCCAGCAGCCAACAACAGGGAAACTCCTATGGCCACACCTTC.

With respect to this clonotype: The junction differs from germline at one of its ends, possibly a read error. The CDR3 DNA sequence: TGTCCCAGCAGTTACGCAAGCCCGGGACTTAGCAATCAGCCCCGGCATTTT. Translation: CPSSYASPGLSNQPRHF. This sequence joins TRBV6-5 and TRBJ1-5; possible D gene TRBD1, 5 bases. The CDR3 runs 17 residues. Germline V gene data show CDR1 as MNHEY and CDR2 as SVGAGI.

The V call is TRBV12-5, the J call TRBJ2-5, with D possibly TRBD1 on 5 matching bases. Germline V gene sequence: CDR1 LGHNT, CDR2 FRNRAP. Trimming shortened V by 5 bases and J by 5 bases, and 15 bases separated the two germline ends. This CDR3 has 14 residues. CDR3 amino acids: CASGAPGAGETQYF. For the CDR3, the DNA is TGTGCTAGTGGTGCGCCTGGGGCCGGGGAGACCCAGTACTTC.

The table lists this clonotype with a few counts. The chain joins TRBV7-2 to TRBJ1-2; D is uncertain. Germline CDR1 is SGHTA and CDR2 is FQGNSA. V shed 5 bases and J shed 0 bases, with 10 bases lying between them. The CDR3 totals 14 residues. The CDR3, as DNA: TGTGCCAGCAGCCCATCGAGGCCTAACTATGGCTACACCTTC. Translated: CASSPSRPNYGYTF.

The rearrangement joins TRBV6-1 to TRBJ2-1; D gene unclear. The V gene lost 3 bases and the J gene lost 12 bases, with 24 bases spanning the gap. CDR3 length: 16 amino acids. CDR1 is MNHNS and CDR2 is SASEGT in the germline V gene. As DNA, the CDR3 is TGTGCCAGCAGTGAGACTCCGAGACTCGTTGCTATTGGGCAGTTCTTC. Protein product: CASSETPRLVAIGQFF.

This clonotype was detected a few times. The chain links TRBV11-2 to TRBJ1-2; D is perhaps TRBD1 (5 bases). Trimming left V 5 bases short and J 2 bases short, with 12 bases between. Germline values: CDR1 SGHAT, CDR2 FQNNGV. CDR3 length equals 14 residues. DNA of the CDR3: TGTGCCAGCAGCCCCGGGGCAGCCAACTATGGCTACACCTTC. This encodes CASSPGAANYGYTF.

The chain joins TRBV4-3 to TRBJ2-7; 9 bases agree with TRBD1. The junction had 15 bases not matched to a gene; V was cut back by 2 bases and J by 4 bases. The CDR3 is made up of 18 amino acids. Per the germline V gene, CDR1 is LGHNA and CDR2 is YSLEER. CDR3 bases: TGCGCCAGCAGCCAATTGGCTTTCGGGGGACAGGGTATTTACGAGCAGTACTTC. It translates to CASSQLAFGGQGIYEQYF.

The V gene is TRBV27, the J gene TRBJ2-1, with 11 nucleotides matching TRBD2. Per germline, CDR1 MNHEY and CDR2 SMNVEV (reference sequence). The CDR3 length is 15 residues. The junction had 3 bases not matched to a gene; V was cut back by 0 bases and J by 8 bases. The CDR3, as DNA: TGTGCCAGCAGTTTATCCACTAGCGGGAGCGATGAGCAGTTCTTC. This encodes CASSLSTSGSDEQFF.

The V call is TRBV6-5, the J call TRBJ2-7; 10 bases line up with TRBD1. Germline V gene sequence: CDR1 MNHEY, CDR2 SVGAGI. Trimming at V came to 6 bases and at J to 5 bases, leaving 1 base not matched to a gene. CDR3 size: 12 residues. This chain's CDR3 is CASRGQGNEQYF. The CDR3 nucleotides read TGTGCCAGCAGGGGACAGGGGAACGAGCAGTACTTC.

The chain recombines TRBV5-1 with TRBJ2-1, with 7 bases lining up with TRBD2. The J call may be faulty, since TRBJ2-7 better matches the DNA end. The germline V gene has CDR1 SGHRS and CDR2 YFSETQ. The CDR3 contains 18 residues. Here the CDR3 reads CASSLWPGGAGEVNEQYF. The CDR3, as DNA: TGCGCCAGCAGCTTATGGCCAGGCGGGGCGGGAGAGGTCAATGAGCAGTACTTC.

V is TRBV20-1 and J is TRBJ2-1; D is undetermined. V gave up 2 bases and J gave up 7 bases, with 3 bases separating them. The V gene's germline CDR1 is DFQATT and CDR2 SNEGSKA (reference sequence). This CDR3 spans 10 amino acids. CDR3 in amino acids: CSARKNEQFF. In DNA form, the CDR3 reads TGCAGTGCTAGAAAGAATGAGCAGTTCTTC.

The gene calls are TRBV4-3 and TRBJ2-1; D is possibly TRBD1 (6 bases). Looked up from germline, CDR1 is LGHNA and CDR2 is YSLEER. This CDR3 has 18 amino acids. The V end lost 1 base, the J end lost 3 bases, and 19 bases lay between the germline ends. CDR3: CASSQVPADQGIYNEQFF. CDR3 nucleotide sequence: TGCGCCAGCAGCCAAGTCCCTGCCGACCAGGGGATCTACAATGAGCAGTTCTTC.

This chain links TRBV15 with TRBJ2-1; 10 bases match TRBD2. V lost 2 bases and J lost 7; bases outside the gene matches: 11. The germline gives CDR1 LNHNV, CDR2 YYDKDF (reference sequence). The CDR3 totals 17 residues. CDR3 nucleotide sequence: TGTGCCACCAGCAGACCCTCAGCTAGCGGGAGTGGAAATGAGCAGTTCTTC. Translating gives CATSRPSASGSGNEQFF.

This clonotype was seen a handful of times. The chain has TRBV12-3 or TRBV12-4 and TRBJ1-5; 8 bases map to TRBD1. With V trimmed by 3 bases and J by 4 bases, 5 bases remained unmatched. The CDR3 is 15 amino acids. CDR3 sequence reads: CASSFRGQVNQPQHF. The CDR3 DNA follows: TGTGCCAGCAGTTTCAGGGGACAGGTAAATCAGCCCCAGCATTTT.

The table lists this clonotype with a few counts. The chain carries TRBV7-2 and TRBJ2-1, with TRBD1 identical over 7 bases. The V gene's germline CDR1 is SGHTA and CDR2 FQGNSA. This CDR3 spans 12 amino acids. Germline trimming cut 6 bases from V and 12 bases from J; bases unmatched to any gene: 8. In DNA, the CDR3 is TGTGCCAGCAGTTCCCGACGGGACAGGCAGTTCTTC. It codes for CASSSRRDRQFF.

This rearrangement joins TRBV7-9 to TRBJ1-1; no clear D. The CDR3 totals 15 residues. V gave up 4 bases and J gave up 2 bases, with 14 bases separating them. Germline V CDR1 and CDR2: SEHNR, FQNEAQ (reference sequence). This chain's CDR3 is CASSSSGPLNTEAFF. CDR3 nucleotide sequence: TGTGCCAGCAGCTCAAGTGGGCCTCTCAACACTGAAGCTTTCTTT.

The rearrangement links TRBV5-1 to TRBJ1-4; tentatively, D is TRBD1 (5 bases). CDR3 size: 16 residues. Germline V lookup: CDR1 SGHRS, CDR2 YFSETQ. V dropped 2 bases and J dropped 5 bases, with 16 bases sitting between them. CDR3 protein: CASSFWSTGSNEKLFF. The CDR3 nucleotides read TGCGCCAGCAGCTTTTGGTCAACAGGATCGAATGAAAAACTGTTTTTT.

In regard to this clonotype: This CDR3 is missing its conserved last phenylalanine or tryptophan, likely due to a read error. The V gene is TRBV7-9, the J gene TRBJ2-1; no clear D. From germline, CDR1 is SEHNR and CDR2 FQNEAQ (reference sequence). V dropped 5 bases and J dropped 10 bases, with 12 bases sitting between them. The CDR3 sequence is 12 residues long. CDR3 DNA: TGTGCCAGCAGCGACGTCAACCGCGAGCAGTTCGTC. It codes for CASSDVNREQFV.

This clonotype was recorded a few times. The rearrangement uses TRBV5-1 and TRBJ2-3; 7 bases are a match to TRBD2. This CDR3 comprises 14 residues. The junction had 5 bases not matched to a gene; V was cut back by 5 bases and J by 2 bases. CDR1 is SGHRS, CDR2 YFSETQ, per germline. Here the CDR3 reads CASRRAGITDTQYF. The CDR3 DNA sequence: TGCGCCAGCAGACGAGCGGGGATCACAGATACGCAGTATTTT.

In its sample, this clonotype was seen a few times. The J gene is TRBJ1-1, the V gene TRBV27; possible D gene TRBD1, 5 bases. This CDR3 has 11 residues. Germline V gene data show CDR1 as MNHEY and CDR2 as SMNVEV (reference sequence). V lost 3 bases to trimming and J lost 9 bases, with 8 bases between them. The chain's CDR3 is CASSFGTQAFF. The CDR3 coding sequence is TGTGCCAGCAGTTTTGGGACCCAAGCTTTCTTT.

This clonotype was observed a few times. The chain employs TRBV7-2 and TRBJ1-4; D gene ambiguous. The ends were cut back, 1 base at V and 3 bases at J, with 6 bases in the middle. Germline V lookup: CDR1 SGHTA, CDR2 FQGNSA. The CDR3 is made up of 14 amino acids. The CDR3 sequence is CASSLDRANEKLFF. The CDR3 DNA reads TGTGCCAGCAGCTTAGATCGAGCTAATGAAAAACTGTTTTTT.

The CDR3 region is CASSFTPSPYNEQFF. In nucleotides, the CDR3 is TGTGCCAGCAGTTTTACCCCGAGCCCTTACAATGAGCAGTTCTTC. The chain uses TRBV28 and TRBJ2-1, with unresolved D. The germline V and J ends were trimmed by 3 bases and 4 bases, with 13 bases remaining between them. Germline CDR1 reads MDHEN; CDR2 reads SYDVKM. The CDR3 is made up of 15 amino acids.

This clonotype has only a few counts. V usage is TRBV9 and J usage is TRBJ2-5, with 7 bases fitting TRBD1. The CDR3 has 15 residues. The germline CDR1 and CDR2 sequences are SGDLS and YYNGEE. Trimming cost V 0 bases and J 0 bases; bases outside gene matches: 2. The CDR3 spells CASSVAGQNQETQYF. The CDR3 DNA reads TGTGCCAGCAGCGTAGCGGGACAGAACCAAGAGACCCAGTACTTC. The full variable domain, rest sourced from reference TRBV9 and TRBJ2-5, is DSGVTQTPKHLITATGQRVTLRCSPRSGDLSVYWYQQSLDQGLQFLIQYYNGEERAKGNILERFSAQQFPDLHSELNLSSLELGDSALYFCASSVAGQNQETQYFGPGTRLLVL.

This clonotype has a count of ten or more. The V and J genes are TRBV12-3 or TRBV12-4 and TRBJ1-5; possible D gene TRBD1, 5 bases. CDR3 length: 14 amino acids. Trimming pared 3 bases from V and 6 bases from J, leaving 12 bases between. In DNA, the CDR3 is TGTGCCAGCAGTTTTGAAGGGGAGGGTCAGCCCCAGCATTTT. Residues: CASSFEGEGQPQHF.